This T cell receptor beta chain was profiled in a study of T-cell memory formation after mild COVID-19. There are a few counts of this clonotype. Its specificity is not known. The CDR3 is 12 amino acids. From germline, CDR1 is SGHTA and CDR2 FQGNSA. Trimming took 5 bases from V and 7 from J, leaving 8 bases between them. General study points: Memory cells collected pre-infection included some clones that later responded, suggesting cross-reactive memory joined. Contracting clones from day 15 to 85 had balanced CD4/CD8; later expanders favoured CD4+. Contracting CD8+ clones were enriched in EMRA, CD4+ mainly in CM and EM.

The authors produced TCR alpha and TCR beta cDNA libraries with sample barcodes and UMIs by 5'RACE using constant-segment primers. One entry per CDR3 protein, called by TCRdb with MiXCR from the 5' RACE reads. The sample lists about 420,000 distinct CDR3 sequences; around a quarter were seen once. The TCR originated in an adult woman who had mild COVID-19 (a few samples of this study predate the infection). Cell type and time point are not known. The chain carries TRBV7-2 and TRBJ1-4; no definite D call. Material: PBMCs or a T cell subset sorted from them (not recorded which). DNA for the CDR3: TGTGCCAGCAGCGCGTGGAGTGAAAAACTGTTTTTT. Translating gives CASSAWSEKLFF.